Listed here is a single T cell receptor (beta chain). The antigen remains undetermined. These data are taken from a study of T-cell memory formation after mild COVID-19. The wider study: Clustering of TCRs was largely donor specific.

This CDR3 is built from 15 residues. Germline CDR1 and CDR2: LGHDT and YNNKEL (reference sequence). Trimming stripped 0 bases from V and 6 bases from J, with 12 bases between. MiXCR was run by TCRdb on the 5' RACE reads, yielding one entry per CDR3 protein. This sample has roughly 190,000 distinct CDR3 sequences, with 10% found just once. Study-wide results and caveats: Some clones that responded were present in memory (sampled pre-infection), which suggests cross-reactive memory joined. Clones that contracted from day 15 to 85 had balanced CD4/CD8; later expanders were CD4+ biased.

The chain is built from TRBV3-1 and TRBJ1-5; a possible D gene is TRBD1 (6 bases). This receptor was taken from a man aged 18 to 30 who had mild COVID-19 (a few samples of this study predate the infection). Cell type and time point are not known. Material for sequencing was PBMCs or a T cell subset sorted from them (not recorded which). Here the CDR3 reads CASSQDIGGGQPQHF. The CDR3 bases are TGTGCCAGCAGCCAAGATATCGGGGGCGGTCAGCCCCAGCATTTT.